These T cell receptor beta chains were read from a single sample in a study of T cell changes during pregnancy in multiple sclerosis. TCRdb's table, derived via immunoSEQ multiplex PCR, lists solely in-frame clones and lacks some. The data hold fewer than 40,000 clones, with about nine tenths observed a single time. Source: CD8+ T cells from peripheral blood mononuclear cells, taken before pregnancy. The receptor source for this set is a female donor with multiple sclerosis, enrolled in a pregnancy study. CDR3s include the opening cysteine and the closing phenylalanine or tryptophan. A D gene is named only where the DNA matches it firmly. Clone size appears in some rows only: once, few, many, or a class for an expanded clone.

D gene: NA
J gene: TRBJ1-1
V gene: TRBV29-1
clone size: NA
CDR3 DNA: TGCAGCGTTGAAACCGGGAGTAACACTGAAGCTTTCTTT
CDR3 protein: CSVETGSNTEAFF

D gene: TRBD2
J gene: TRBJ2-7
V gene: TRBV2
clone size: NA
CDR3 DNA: TGTGCCAGCAGGGGCCCGCTAGCGGGGGGCCACGAGCAGTACTTC
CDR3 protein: CASRGPLAGGHEQYF

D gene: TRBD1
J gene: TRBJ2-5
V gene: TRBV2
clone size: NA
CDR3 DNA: TGTGCCAGCAGTGAAGCAGGGGGCCGGGAGACCCAGTACTTC
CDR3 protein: CASSEAGGRETQYF

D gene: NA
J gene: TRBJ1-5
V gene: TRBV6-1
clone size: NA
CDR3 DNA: TGTGCCAGCAACCTACAGGGTGAGTGGGATCAGCCCCAGCATTTT
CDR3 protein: CASNLQGEWDQPQHF

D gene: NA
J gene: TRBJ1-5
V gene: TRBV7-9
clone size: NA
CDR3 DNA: TGTGCCAGCGTAAGAGAGGGAGGAGCTAATCAGCCCCAGCATTTT
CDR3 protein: CASVREGGANQPQHF

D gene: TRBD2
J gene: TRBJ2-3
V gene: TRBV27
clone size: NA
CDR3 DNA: TGTGCCAGCAGTCCCCTTAGCGGGAGGACAGATACGCAGTATTTT
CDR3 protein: CASSPLSGRTDTQYF

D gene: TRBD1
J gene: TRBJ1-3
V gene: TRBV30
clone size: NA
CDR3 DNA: TGTGCCTGGGTTGGACAGGGATTCTCTGGAAACACCATATATTTT
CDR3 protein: CAWVGQGFSGNTIYF

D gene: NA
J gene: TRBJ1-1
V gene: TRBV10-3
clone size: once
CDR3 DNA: TGTGCCACGCACGACCGGCGGGACCCGAACACTGAAGCTTTCTTT
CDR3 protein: CATHDRRDPNTEAFF

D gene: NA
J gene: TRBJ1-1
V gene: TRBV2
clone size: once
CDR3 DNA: TGTGCCAGCAGTCCACTCGGACAGCTTAACACTGAAGCTTTCTTT
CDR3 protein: CASSPLGQLNTEAFF

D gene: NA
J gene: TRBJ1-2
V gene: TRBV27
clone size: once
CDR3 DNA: TGTGCCAGCAGTTTATCCAGGGGTAGGGGCTACACCTTC
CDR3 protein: CASSLSRGRGYTF

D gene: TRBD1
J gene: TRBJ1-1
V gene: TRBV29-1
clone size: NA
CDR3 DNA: TGCAGCGTAGCTTCACAGGGGCGGACTGAAGCTTTCTTT
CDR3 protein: CSVASQGRTEAFF

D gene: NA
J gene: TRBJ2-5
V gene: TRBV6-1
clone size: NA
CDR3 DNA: TGTGCCAGCAGTGACCCGATCGGGGCTAGCGAAGAGACCCAGTACTTC
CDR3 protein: CASSDPIGASEETQYF

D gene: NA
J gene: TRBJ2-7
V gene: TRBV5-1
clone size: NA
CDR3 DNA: TGCGCCAGCAGTTTTGACATCCCGACCTACGAGCAGTACTTC
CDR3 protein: CASSFDIPTYEQYF

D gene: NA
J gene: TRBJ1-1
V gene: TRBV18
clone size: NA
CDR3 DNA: TGTGCCAGCTCACCACCGATTTTAACGGCTGAAGCTTTCTTT
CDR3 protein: CASSPPILTAEAFF

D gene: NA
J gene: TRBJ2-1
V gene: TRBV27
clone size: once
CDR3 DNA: TGTGCCAGCAGTCCAAACTACAATGAGCAGTTCTTC
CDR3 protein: CASSPNYNEQFF

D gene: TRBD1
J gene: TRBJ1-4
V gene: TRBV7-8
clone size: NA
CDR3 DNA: TGTGCCAGCAGCTTAGGACAGGGTAATGAAAAACTGTTTTTT
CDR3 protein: CASSLGQGNEKLFF

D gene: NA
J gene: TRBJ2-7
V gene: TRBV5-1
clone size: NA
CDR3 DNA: TGCGCCAGCAGCTTCTTGTCCCGGGGCTACGAGCAGTACTTC
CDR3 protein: CASSFLSRGYEQYF

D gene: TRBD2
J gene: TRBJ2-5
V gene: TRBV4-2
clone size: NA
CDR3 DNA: TGTGCCAGCAGCCAAGATCCGCACCTAGCGGGGGGAGCCTGGGGTCCGCAAGAGACCCAGTACTTC
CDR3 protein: CASSQDPHLAGGAWGPQETQYF

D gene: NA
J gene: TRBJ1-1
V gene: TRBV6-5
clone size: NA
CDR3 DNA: TGTGCCAGCACCCCGACAGCAGATAACACTGAAGCTTTCTTT
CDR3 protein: CASTPTADNTEAFF

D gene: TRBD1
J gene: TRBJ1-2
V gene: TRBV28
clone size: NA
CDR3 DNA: TGTGCCAGCAGTTTCGATCCGGGACAGGGGGCGTTCGGCTACACCTTC
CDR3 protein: CASSFDPGQGAFGYTF

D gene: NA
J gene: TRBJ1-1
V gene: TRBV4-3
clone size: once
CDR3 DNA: TGCGCCAGCAGCCAAGTGTCTCAGGCAGGAAATTTCATGAACACTGAAGCTTTCTTT
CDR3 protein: CASSQVSQAGNFMNTEAFF

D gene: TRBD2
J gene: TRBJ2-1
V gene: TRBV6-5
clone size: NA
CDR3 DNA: TGTGCCAGCAGGCCCGGGAGCGGGGCCTACAATGAGCAGTTCTTC
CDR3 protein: CASRPGSGAYNEQFF

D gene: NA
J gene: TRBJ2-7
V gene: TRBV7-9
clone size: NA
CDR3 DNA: TGTGCCAGCGCCGAAACACAGCCCTCCTACGAGCAGTACTTC
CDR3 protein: CASAETQPSYEQYF

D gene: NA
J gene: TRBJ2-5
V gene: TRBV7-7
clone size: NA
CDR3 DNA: TGTGCCAGCAGCTTAGTTATTGGGAGTACCCACCAAGAGACCCAGTACTTC
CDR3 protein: CASSLVIGSTHQETQYF

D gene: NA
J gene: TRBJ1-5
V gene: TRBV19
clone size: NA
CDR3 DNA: TGTGCCAGTAGCGTCGGGTATCAGCCCCAGCATTTT
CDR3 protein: CASSVGYQPQHF

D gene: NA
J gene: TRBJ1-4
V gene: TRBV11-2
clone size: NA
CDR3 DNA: TGTGCCAGCAGCCCCCAGGGGACAACTAATGAAAAACTGTTTTTT
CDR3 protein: CASSPQGTTNEKLFF

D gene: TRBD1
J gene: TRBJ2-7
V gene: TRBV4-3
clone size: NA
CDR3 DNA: TGCGCCAGCAGCCAAGAATTGCAGGGGGCACCCTACGAGCAGTACTTC
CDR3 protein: CASSQELQGAPYEQYF

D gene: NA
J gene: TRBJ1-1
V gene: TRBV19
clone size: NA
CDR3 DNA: TGTGCCAGTAGCCCCGGGTTGTACACTGAAGCTTTCTTT
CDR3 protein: CASSPGLYTEAFF

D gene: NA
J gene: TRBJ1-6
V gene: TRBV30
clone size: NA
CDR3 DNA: TGTGCCTGGAGTGTAAAAGAGGCCTATAATTCACCCCTCCACTTT
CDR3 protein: CAWSVKEAYNSPLHF

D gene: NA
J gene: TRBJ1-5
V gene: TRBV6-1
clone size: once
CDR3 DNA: TGTGCCAGCAGTGCGACAGTACAGAATCAGCCCCAGCATTTT
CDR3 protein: CASSATVQNQPQHF

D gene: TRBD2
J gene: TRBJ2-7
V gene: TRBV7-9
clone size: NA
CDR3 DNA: TGTGCCAGCAGCTCACCCGGACTAGCGGGAGGAGGTCTGTACTTC
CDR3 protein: CASSSPGLAGGGLYF

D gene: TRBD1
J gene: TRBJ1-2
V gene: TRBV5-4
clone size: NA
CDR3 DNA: TGTGCCAGCAGCCTCAGAGGACAGGGGGCTTTTCCCTACACCTTC
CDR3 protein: CASSLRGQGAFPYTF

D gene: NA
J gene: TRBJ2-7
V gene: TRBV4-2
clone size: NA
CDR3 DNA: TGTGCCAGCAGCCAAGGCGGGGGCGACGAGCAGTACTTC
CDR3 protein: CASSQGGGDEQYF

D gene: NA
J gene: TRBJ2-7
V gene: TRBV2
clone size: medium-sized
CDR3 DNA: TGTGCCAGCAGTGAAGTGGGCGCCAGTCTTCCTACCACGTACGAGCAGTACTTC
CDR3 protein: CASSEVGASLPTTYEQYF

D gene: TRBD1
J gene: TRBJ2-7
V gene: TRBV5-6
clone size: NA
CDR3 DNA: TGTGCCAGCAGCTTTGGGACAGGGAGCTACGAGCAGTACTTC
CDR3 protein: CASSFGTGSYEQYF

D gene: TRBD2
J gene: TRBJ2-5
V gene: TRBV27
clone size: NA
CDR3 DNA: TGTGCCAGCAGTTTATCCCGGGGGAGCGGGAGGGAGACCCAGTACTTC
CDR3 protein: CASSLSRGSGRETQYF

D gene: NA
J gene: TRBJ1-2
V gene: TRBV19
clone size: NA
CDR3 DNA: TGTGCCAGTAGGGCAGGGGCAGGCTACACCTTC
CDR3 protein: CASRAGAGYTF

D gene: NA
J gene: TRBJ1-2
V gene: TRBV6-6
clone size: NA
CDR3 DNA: TGTGCCAGCAGTGCGGGGCGGACGAACTATGGCTACACCTTC
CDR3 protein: CASSAGRTNYGYTF

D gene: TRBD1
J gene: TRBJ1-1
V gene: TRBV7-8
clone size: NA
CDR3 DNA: TGTGCCAGCAGCTTTTGGGACAGGGGCGGTGAAGCTTTCTTT
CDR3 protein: CASSFWDRGGEAFF

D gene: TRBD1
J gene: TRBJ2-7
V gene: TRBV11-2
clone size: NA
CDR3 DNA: TGTGCCAGCAGCGCGACAGGGAGCTCCTACGAGCAGTACTTC
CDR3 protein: CASSATGSSYEQYF

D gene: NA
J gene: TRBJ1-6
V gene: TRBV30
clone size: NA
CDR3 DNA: TGTGCCTGGAGTGTAGAACAGACCTATAATTCACCCCTCCACTTT
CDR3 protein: CAWSVEQTYNSPLHF

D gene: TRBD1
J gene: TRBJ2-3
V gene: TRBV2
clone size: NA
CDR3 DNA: TGTGCCAGAGGGGGCTCGGTAGATACGCAGTATTTT
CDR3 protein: CARGGSVDTQYF

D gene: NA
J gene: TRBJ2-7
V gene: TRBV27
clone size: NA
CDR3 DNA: TGTGCCAGCAGCCCTAAACAGGTTACCTACGAGCAGTACTTC
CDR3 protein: CASSPKQVTYEQYF

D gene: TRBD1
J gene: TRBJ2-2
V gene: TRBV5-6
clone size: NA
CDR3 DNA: TGTGCCAGCAGCTTGGACGTAGGACAGGGGATCACCGGGGAGCTGTTTTTT
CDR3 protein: CASSLDVGQGITGELFF

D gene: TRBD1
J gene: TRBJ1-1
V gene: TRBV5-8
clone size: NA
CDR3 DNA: TGTGCCAGCAGCTTCGGACAGGGGTGGACTGAAGCTTTCTTT
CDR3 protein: CASSFGQGWTEAFF

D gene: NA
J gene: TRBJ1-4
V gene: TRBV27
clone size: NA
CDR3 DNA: TGTGCCAGCAGTTTATCGCGGGGGCTTGGTGAAAAACTGTTTTTT
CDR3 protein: CASSLSRGLGEKLFF

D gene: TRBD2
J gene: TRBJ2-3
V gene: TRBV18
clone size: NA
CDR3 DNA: TGTGCCAGCTCACCCGGGGTAGCGGGAAGACGAGATACGCAGTATTTT
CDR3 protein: CASSPGVAGRRDTQYF

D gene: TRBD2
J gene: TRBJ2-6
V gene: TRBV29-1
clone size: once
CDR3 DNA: TGCAGCGTTGAAACCCGGGGGGGGACGCCTGGGGCCAACGTCCTGACTTTC
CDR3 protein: CSVETRGGTPGANVLTF

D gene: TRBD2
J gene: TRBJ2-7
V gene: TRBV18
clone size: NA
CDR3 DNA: TGTGCCAGCTCACCCGCTAGCGGGAGGTACTACGAGCAGTACTTC
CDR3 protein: CASSPASGRYYEQYF

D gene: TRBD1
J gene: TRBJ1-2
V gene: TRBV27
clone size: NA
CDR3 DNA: TGTGCCAGCAGTTTATCCGGGACAGGGTTTGGCTACACCTTC
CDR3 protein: CASSLSGTGFGYTF

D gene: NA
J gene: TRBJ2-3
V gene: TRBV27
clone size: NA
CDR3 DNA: TGTGCCAGCAGTTTAAGGGAACTAGGCACAGATACGCAGTATTTT
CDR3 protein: CASSLRELGTDTQYF

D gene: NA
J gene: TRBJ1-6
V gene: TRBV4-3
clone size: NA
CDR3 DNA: TGCGCCAGCAGCCAAGCGGCAGGGTATAGCTCACCCCTCCACTTT
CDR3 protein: CASSQAAGYSSPLHF

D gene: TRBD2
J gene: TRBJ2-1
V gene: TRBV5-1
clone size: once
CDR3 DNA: TGCGCCAGCAGCCCGTACGCGGGAGGTGAGCAGTTCTTC
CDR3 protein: CASSPYAGGEQFF